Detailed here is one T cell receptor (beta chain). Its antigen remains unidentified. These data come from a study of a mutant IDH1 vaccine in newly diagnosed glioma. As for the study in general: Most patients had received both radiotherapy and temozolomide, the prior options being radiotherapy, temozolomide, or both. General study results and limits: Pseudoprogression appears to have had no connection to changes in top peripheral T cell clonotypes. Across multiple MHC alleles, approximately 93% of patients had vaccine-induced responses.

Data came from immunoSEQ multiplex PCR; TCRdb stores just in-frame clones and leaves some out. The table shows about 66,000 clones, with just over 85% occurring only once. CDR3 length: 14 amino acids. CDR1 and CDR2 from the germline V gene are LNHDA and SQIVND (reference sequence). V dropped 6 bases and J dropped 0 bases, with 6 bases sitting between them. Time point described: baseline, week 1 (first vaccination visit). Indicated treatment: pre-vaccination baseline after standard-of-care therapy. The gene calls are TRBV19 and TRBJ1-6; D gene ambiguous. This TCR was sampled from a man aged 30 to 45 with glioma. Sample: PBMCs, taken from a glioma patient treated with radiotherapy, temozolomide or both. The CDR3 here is CASSPSSYNSPLHF. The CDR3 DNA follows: TGTGCCAGTAGCCCGAGCTCCTATAATTCACCCCTCCACTTT.